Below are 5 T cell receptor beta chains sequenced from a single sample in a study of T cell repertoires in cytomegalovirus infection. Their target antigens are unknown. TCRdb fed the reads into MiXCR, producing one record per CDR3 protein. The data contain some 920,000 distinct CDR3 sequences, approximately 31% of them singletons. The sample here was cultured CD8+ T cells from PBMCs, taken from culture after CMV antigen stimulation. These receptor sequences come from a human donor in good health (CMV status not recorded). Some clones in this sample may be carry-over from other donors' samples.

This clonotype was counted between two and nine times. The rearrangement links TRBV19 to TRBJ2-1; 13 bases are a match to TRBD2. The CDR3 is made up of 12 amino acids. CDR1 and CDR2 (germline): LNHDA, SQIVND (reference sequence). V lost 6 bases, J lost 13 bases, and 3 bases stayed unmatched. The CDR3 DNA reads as TGTGCCAGTAGGACTAGCGGGGGGCCACAGTTCTTC. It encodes CASRTSGGPQFF.

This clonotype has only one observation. CDR3: CAISDRGYGYTF. Here the CDR3 DNA reads TGTGCCATCAGTGATAGGGGTTACGGCTACACCTTC. The chain uses TRBV10-3 and TRBJ1-2; a weak D match, TRBD1 (5 bases). The germline V and J ends were trimmed by 3 bases and 8 bases, with 10 bases remaining between them. Germline V lookup: CDR1 ENHRY, CDR2 SYGVKD. This CDR3 spans 12 amino acids.

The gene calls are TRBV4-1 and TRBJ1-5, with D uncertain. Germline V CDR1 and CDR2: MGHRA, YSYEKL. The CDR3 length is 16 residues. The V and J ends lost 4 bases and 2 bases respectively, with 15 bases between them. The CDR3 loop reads CASSPLEGMGNQPQHF. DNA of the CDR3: TGCGCCAGCAGCCCGTTGGAGGGTATGGGCAATCAGCCCCAGCATTTT.

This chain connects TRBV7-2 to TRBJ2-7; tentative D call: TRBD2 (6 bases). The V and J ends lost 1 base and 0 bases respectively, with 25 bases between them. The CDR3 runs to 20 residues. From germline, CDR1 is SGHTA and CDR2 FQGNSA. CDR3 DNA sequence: TGTGCCAGCAGCTTAGAGGCTAGCGAGGTCCTTCCGCCTGTCTCCTACGAGCAGTACTTC. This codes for CASSLEASEVLPPVSYEQYF.

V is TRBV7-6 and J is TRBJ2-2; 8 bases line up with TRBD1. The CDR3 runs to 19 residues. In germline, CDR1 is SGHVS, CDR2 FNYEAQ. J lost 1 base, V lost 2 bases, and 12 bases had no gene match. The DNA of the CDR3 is TGTGCCAGCAGCTTATTTGCCAGGGGGCGGTGGAGGAACACCGGGGAGCTGTTTTTT. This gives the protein CASSLFARGRWRNTGELFF. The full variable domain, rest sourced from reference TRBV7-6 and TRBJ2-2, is GAGVSQSPRYKVTKRGQDVALRCDPISGHVSLYWYRQALGQGPEFLTYFNYEAQQDKSGLPNDRFSAERPEGSISTLTIQRTEQRDSAMYRCASSLFARGRWRNTGELFFGEGSRLTVL.